This T cell receptor beta chain was observed in a study of blood T cell repertoires in COVID-19. CDR3 size: 15 residues. Between the trimmed V and J ends, which lost 2 bases and 2 bases, there was a span of 11 bases. Germline CDR1 is SGHVS and CDR2 is FQNEAQ. Produced via immunoSEQ multiplex PCR; TCRdb's table is partial and in-frame only. The table records 70,000 to 100,000 clones, around 80% of them present only once. Sequenced material: peripheral blood. This TCR was sampled from a man aged 45-65 years with active or convalescent COVID-19. The chain joins TRBV7-8 to TRBJ2-3; D remains ambiguous. The CDR3 bases are TGTGCCAGCAGCTTAATGGTGGCGGTCACAGATACGCAGTATTTT. Amino acid sequence: CASSLMVAVTDTQYF.